This T cell receptor beta chain was sequenced in a study of post-analysis software for immune sequencing data. Unique molecular identifiers featured in each of the TCR beta cDNA libraries. TCRdb re-analysed the PCR reads in MiXCR, keeping a single row per CDR3 protein. The table lists 750,000 to 950,000 distinct CDR3 sequences, about 50% of them singletons. The study, taken as a whole, reports: Five or six TRBV segments, TRBV5-6, TRBV5-1 and TRBV20-1 among them, were found more frequent in patients than controls.

The CDR3 has 13 residues. V lost 5 bases, J lost 5 bases, and 16 bases lay in between. Germline CDR1 is DFQATT and CDR2 is SNEGSKA (reference sequence). Comments on this clonotype: What it binds is unknown.

Sequencing input: blood. The sequence was obtained from a girl aged 10 to 17 with multiple sclerosis. The chain carries TRBV20-1 and TRBJ2-7; D may be TRBD1 (6 bases). The CDR3 reads CSAEDRGMDEQYF. The CDR3 DNA follows: TGCAGTGCTGAGGACAGAGGGATGGACGAGCAGTACTTC.